This is a list of T cell receptor beta chains from one sample in a study of identical twins. Via MiXCR, TCRdb re-called the 5' RACE reads, giving one row per CDR3 protein. The data show more than 650,000 distinct CDR3 sequences, approximately 6% seen once. The sequenced sample consisted of naive T cells sorted from blood. The receptor source for this set is a man between 18 and 29 years old in good health. Each CDR3 is given with its conserved first and last residue.

CDR3aa: CASRLQGLAGGNEQFF; v_gene: TRBV12-2; j_gene: TRBJ2-1
CDR3aa: CASSFTGFQETQYF; v_gene: TRBV7-9; j_gene: TRBJ2-5
CDR3aa: CASSGGSGRGETQYF; v_gene: TRBV28; j_gene: TRBJ2-5
CDR3aa: CASSFSAENEKLFF; v_gene: TRBV28; j_gene: TRBJ1-4
CDR3aa: CASSLTTSGRAYEQYF; v_gene: TRBV6-1; j_gene: TRBJ2-7
CDR3aa: CASRKTGQYYGYTF; v_gene: TRBV6-1; j_gene: TRBJ1-2
CDR3aa: CSARDSPSLYEQYF; v_gene: TRBV20-1; j_gene: TRBJ2-7
CDR3aa: CASSLLRTSTDTQYF; v_gene: TRBV27; j_gene: TRBJ2-3
CDR3aa: CATSDLGQSGNEQFF; v_gene: TRBV24-1; j_gene: TRBJ2-1
CDR3aa: CASSFVNTRSTFGLFF; v_gene: TRBV12-3/TRBV12-4; j_gene: TRBJ2-2
CDR3aa: CSARVLPGTDLYEQYF; v_gene: TRBV20-1; j_gene: TRBJ2-7
CDR3aa: CASGYRETYNEQFF; v_gene: TRBV11-2; j_gene: TRBJ2-1
CDR3aa: CASSSEQGNYGYTF; v_gene: TRBV5-1; j_gene: TRBJ1-2
CDR3aa: CASSLNLGSGHHSNQPQHF; v_gene: TRBV12-3/TRBV12-4; j_gene: TRBJ1-5
CDR3aa: CASGFETSGSLNEQFF; v_gene: TRBV12-5; j_gene: TRBJ2-1
CDR3aa: CAISGRNTQYF; v_gene: TRBV10-3; j_gene: TRBJ2-3
CDR3aa: CASSFIPGPSSGNTIYF; v_gene: TRBV12-3/TRBV12-4; j_gene: TRBJ1-3
CDR3aa: CASKVGESGNTIYF; v_gene: TRBV6-1; j_gene: TRBJ1-3
CDR3aa: CSVGQGQNQPQHF; v_gene: TRBV29-1; j_gene: TRBJ1-5
CDR3aa: CASSFVGQGGGELFF; v_gene: TRBV12-3/TRBV12-4; j_gene: TRBJ2-2
CDR3aa: CASSGGLAGVTVTDTQYF; v_gene: TRBV5-1; j_gene: TRBJ2-3
CDR3aa: CASSLQTENTEAFF; v_gene: TRBV3-1; j_gene: TRBJ1-1
CDR3aa: CASSLAAMDRGGNQPQHF; v_gene: TRBV5-5; j_gene: TRBJ1-5
CDR3aa: CASSFKRLADNEQFF; v_gene: TRBV7-9; j_gene: TRBJ2-1
CDR3aa: CATSDSGLVYNEQFF; v_gene: TRBV24-1; j_gene: TRBJ2-1
CDR3aa: CASSGGTFQETQYF; v_gene: TRBV6-1; j_gene: TRBJ2-5
CDR3aa: CASSEGKNIQYF; v_gene: TRBV6-6; j_gene: TRBJ2-4
CDR3aa: CASSLHGQRRDEQFF; v_gene: TRBV5-1; j_gene: TRBJ2-1
CDR3aa: CSARRVVGGSQPQHF; v_gene: TRBV20-1; j_gene: TRBJ1-5
CDR3aa: CATSVGGLKVKGKTQYF; v_gene: TRBV24-1; j_gene: TRBJ2-5
CDR3aa: CASRSGQGTGNEQFF; v_gene: TRBV12-3/TRBV12-4; j_gene: TRBJ2-1